The present T cell receptor (beta chain) was sequenced within a study of blood T cell repertoires in COVID-19. Background on the study: Acute and convalescent COVID-19 specimens originated in the United States, Italy and Spain.

In the original analysis: Amplification of reference gene primers was used by the study to estimate nucleated cell counts. Only in-frame clones appear in the TCRdb table, and some are missing; sequencing was by immunoSEQ multiplex PCR. V, J and clone size are taken as reported in that table, and D and trimming were inferred from the DNA itself. The sample consists of 150,000 to 200,000 clones, approximately 75% of them appearing once. The CDR3 sequence is 14 residues long. Germline-derived CDR1 and CDR2 are SGHNT and YYREEE (reference sequence). Trimming removed 1 base at V and 5 bases at J, with 12 bases between.

The clonotype comes from a human donor in a cohort sampled during active COVID-19. The sample was peripheral blood. V usage is TRBV5-4 and J usage is TRBJ1-1, with D possibly being TRBD1 (6 bases). CDR3 amino acids: CASSLSQGRTEAFF. The CDR3 nucleotides read TGTGCCAGCAGCTTGTCACAGGGACGGACTGAAGCTTTCTTT. Using reference TRBV5-4 and TRBJ1-1 for the parts outside the CDR3, the full variable domain is ETGVTQSPTHLIKTRGQQVTLRCSSQSGHNTVSWYQQALGQGPQFIFQYYREEENGRGNFPPRFSGLQFPNYSSELNVNALELDDSALYLCASSLSQGRTEAFFGQGTRLTVV.